The T cell receptor (beta chain) described here comes from a study of T cells in Graves' hyperthyroidism and ophthalmopathy. The investigators amplified TCR beta CDR3 regions from RNA transcripts. An initial round of RT-PCR targeting the TCR CDR3 relied on the HTBI primer set. TCRdb called the multiplex PCR reads again in MiXCR, with one record for every CDR3 protein. Altogether approximately 400,000 distinct CDR3 sequences are present, about 15% being singletons, with the ten largest covering 30% to 35%. The germline V gene encodes CDR1 SGHNT and CDR2 YENEEA. V lost 1 base and J 0 bases, leaving 11 bases between the germline ends. The CDR3 is made up of 16 amino acids. Ten or more counts support this clonotype.

The chain joins TRBV11-3 to TRBJ2-3; maybe TRBD1 (6 bases). The sequence came from a woman in her 30s with Graves' hyperthyroidism. Sequenced: blood. The chain's CDR3 is CASSLGLDSSTDTQYF. CDR3 coding DNA: TGTGCCAGCAGCTTAGGACTGGACAGTAGCACAGATACGCAGTATTTT. The full variable domain, its missing parts supplied by reference TRBV11-3 and TRBJ2-3, is EAGVVQSPRYKIIEKKQPVAFWCNPISGHNTLYWYLQNLGQGPELLIRYENEEAVDDSQLPKDRFSAERLKGVDSTLKIQPAELGDSAVYLCASSLGLDSSTDTQYFGPGTRLTVL.